The following is a T cell receptor (beta chain) sequence with its context. This clonotype has a handful of counts. No cognate antigen has been identified for it. No base qualities exist here, and no much larger clone lies one base off it. The sample comes from a study of blood T cells in healthy people across ages (dated by TCRdb to between 2014 and 2017). In terms of the full investigation: In model experiments, template switching captured about one uniquely barcoded TCR beta cDNA molecule for every two T cells. Age-related changes in TCR beta repertoire diversity were measured in the study by deep sequencing normalized with unique cDNA molecular identifiers. Four age groups were formed from the donors: young (average 16 years), middle-aged (approximately 40), aged (approximately 60) and long-lived (82). To avoid experimental bias, donors of different ages were distributed randomly across sequencing lanes. For two donors (one aged 18 to 30 and one aged 80 or older), the study analyzed two additional independent replicas of 1 million unique cDNA reads from the same blood draw.

The roughly 42 donors, aged about 6 to 95 years, were systemically healthy Caucasian individuals from Russia. Each donor gave 8 to 10 milliliters of peripheral blood, drawn into EDTA-treated Vacutainer tubes. Ficoll-Paque density-gradient centrifugation was used to isolate PBMCs, with at least 7 million per sample. Trizol reagent was used to extract total RNA from the PBMCs, yielding at least 5.5 micrograms per sample. For every donor, flow cytometry on a PBMC aliquot measured the percentage of naive CD45RAhigh/CD27high T cells. Study-level results and caveats: The long-lived group showed more naive CD4+ T cells, fewer expanded clones and increased TCR diversity than the aged group, suggesting age selection. Because donor CMV infection status was unknown, age-related changes in expanded clonotypes were potentially confounded. Bulk unsorted PBMC profiling prevented conclusive comparison of naive and antigen-experienced compartments. A strong correlation was found between observed TCR beta diversity and the percentage of naive T cells measured by flow cytometry. Estimates of total diversity from one million sequenced T cells were regarded as lower bounds and underestimates. Observed TCR beta diversity per million T cells fell roughly linearly with age, and a significant reduction was already apparent by age about 36.

Library construction relied on 5' RACE. These reads were obtained on an Illumina HiSeq 2500. The second PCR ran for roughly 7 to 11 cycles and used a J-beta primer mix along with a sample-barcoded 5' primer. A template-switch 5' adaptor carrying 12 random nucleotides introduced a unique molecular identifier onto each TCR beta cDNA molecule. Each sample yielded at least 3 million CDR3-containing paired-end reads. First-strand cDNA was synthesized from all RNA with the Mint cDNA synthesis kit, primed by a TRBC-specific oligonucleotide. Following uracil-DNA glycosylase treatment, all cDNA underwent a first 18-cycle PCR with the universal primers M1SS and BC2_uni_R. The authors' pipeline ran thus. For normalization, 1 million high-quality reads were randomly selected from each sample, with every read carrying a distinct molecular identifier. Reads sharing molecular identifiers were discarded rather than binned into consensus sequences. MiTCR, run with a Q25 quality threshold and the strictest error-elimination algorithm, handled CDR3 identification, clonotype clustering and error correction. A nonparametric unseen species model using Euler transformation provided a lower-bound estimate of total TCR beta diversity. TCRdb applied fastp at Q25 and MiXCR to the public reads, then kept only in-frame beta chains. Here each entry gathers all rows of one CDR3 protein and keeps the most common genes and DNA. The V and J calls come from TCRdb's annotation, not from the publication. For this sample the table gives 380,000 or so distinct CDR3 sequences, of which about half were detected only once. The ten largest clones represent 45% to 60% of the sample.

The sequenced sample was blood. This sequence was found in a man in his fifties or sixties in good health.

The CDR3 amino acid sequence is: CSVGSGKSLRSNYGYTF. The sequenced DNA: TGCAGCGTTGGGTCAGGCAAAAGCCTAAGATCTAACTATGGCTACACCTTC. The chain couples TRBV29-1 to TRBJ1-2; the D gene assignment is ambiguous. From the cysteine through the phenylalanine, the CDR3 covers 17 amino acids. Only the CDR3 region is kept as DNA, spanning 51 bases read in frame from base 1. From the germline V gene, CDR1 is SQVTM and CDR2 is ANQGSEA. V is cut by 4 bases and J by 0 bases, and the space between the germline ends is 21 bases.